The 21 T cell receptor beta chains below were found in one sample sequenced in a study of blood T cell repertoires in COVID-19. The method was immunoSEQ multiplex PCR; TCRdb's version includes in-frame clones alone and lacks a portion of them. The data contain approximately 200,000 clones, around 85% of them seen just once; the ten biggest clones take up 1.3%. The material sequenced was PBMCs or T cells enriched from blood (not recorded which). The receptors derive from a woman aged 40-49 years with acute COVID-19.

The chain combines TRBV10-3 with TRBJ2-1; 10 bases match TRBD2. V lost 1 base and J lost 0; bases outside the gene matches: 6. This CDR3 has 18 amino acids. Germline V CDR1 and CDR2: ENHRY, SYGVKD. The CDR3 DNA reads TGTGCCATCAGTGAGTTCTTTAGCGGGGGGAGCTCCTACAATGAGCAGTTCTTC. This encodes CAISEFFSGGSSYNEQFF.

V gene TRBV7-9 combines with J gene TRBJ1-2; 8 bases match TRBD1. V was pared by 7 bases and J by 7 bases, with 8 bases of the junction left unmatched. This CDR3 region has 13 residues. Germline CDR1 and CDR2: SEHNR and FQNEAQ (reference sequence). The CDR3 nucleotides read TGTGCCAGCAATCAGCAGGGGGCCCGTGGCTACACCTTC. This encodes CASNQQGARGYTF.

CDR3 DNA: TGTGCCAGCAGCACAGGGCCCGGAAACACCATATATTTT. Protein: CASSTGPGNTIYF. The chain combines TRBV7-2 with TRBJ1-3, with D possibly TRBD1 on 6 matching bases. Trimming took 5 bases from V and 4 from J, leaving 9 bases between them. Germline CDR1 SGHTA, CDR2 FQGNSA. CDR3 length: 13 residues.

This clone was seen only once. V gene TRBV7-3 combines with J gene TRBJ1-2; TRBD1 matches at 9 bases. The CDR3 extends over 14 amino acids. Germline CDR1 SGHTA, CDR2 FQGTGA. With 5 bases clipped from V and 5 bases from J, the junction kept 6 bases outside the gene matches. CDR3 coding DNA: TGTGCCAGCAGCCCGGACAGGGGAGGATATGGCTACACCTTC. Protein sequence: CASSPDRGGYGYTF.

V usage is TRBV10-2 and J usage is TRBJ2-7, with D maybe TRBD2 (6 bases). V dropped 0 bases and J dropped 2 bases, with 11 bases sitting between them. CDR3 size: 15 residues. CDR1 and CDR2 (germline): WSHSY, SAAADI. This CDR3 reads CASSESTGLPYEQYF. The CDR3 DNA is TGCGCCAGCAGTGAGTCAACGGGACTGCCCTACGAGCAGTACTTC.

This clone was seen just once. The CDR3 here is CASTVAGGPGVNEQFF. DNA for the CDR3: TGTGCCAGCACCGTAGCGGGAGGGCCGGGGGTGAATGAGCAGTTCTTC. The chain links TRBV14 to TRBJ2-1, with 11 bases matching TRBD2. The junction had 12 bases not matched to a gene; V was cut back by 7 bases and J by 7 bases. Germline-derived CDR1 and CDR2 are SGHDN and FVKESK. The CDR3 is 16 residues long.

The rearrangement joins TRBV21-1 to TRBJ2-7; the table assigns TRBD2, which was not confirmed against the DNA. TRBV21-1 is flagged as a pseudogene. CDR3 length: 16 residues. The CDR3 loop is CASSKGGSGSSLEQYF. CDR3 DNA sequence: TGTGCCAGCAGCAAAGGGGGTAGCGGGAGCTCGCTCGAGCAGTACTTC.

The rearrangement links TRBV29-1 to TRBJ1-1; 9 nucleotides match TRBD1. CDR1 is SQVTM, CDR2 ANQGSEA, per germline. Trimming at V came to 8 bases and at J to 4 bases, leaving 11 bases not matched to a gene. CDR3 length: 14 residues. Here the CDR3 reads CSSERDRVGTEAFF. CDR3 sequence (DNA): TGCAGCTCCGAACGGGACAGGGTGGGCACTGAAGCTTTCTTT.

V is TRBV18 and J is TRBJ2-7; 9 bases agree with TRBD1. Germline V CDR1 and CDR2: KGHSH, LQKENI. J was trimmed by 0 bases and V by 4 bases; bases with no gene match: 1. CDR3 length equals 14 residues. The CDR3 here is CASSLGQGSYEQYF. Here the CDR3 DNA reads TGTGCCAGCTCACTGGGACAGGGCTCCTACGAGCAGTACTTC. Drawing the rest from reference TRBV18 and TRBJ2-7, the complete variable domain is NAGVMQNPRHLVRRRGQEARLRCSPMKGHSHVYWYRQLPEEGLKFMVYLQKENIIDESGMPKERFSAEFPKEGPSILRIQQVVRGDSAAYFCASSLGQGSYEQYFGPGTRLTVT.

This clone has just one count. V usage is TRBV5-8 and J usage is TRBJ2-2, with 7 bases lining up with TRBD2. The CDR3 has 16 residues. Germline CDR1 is SGHTS and CDR2 is YDEGEE. V was pared by 0 bases and J by 5 bases, with 7 bases of the junction left unmatched. CDR3 nucleotides: TGTGCCAGCAGCTTGGATAGGCGACTAGCAACCGGGGAGCTGTTTTTT. Its protein product is CASSLDRRLATGELFF.

The J gene is TRBJ2-1, the V gene TRBV7-8, with D uncertain. Germline CDR1 and CDR2: SGHVS and FQNEAQ. Trimming removed 2 bases from V and 8 bases from J, with 7 bases in between. This CDR3 is 12 amino acids long. CDR3 residues: CASSLTRHEQFF. CDR3 bases: TGTGCCAGCAGCTTAACGAGGCATGAGCAGTTCTTC. Complete variable domain (other parts from reference TRBV7-8 and TRBJ2-1): GAGVSQSPRYKVAKRGQDVALRCDPISGHVSLFWYQQALGQGPEFLTYFQNEAQLDKSGLPSDRFFAERPEGSVSTLKIQRTQQEDSAVYLCASSLTRHEQFFGPGTRLTVL.

The V and J genes are TRBV6-4 and TRBJ1-1, with 7 bases that match TRBD1. CDR3 size: 14 residues. Trimming cost V 6 bases and J 6 bases; bases outside gene matches: 10. Germline-derived CDR1 and CDR2 are MRHNA and SNTAGT. The CDR3 loop is CASRENVGQPEAFF. CDR3 nucleotides: TGTGCCAGCAGAGAAAACGTGGGACAGCCTGAAGCTTTCTTT.

The chain carries TRBV6-5 and TRBJ2-7, with 10 nucleotides matching TRBD1. Germline CDR1 and CDR2: MNHEY and SVGAGI. This CDR3 has 15 amino acids. Trimming took 4 bases from V and 0 from J; bases not matched to a gene: 3. In DNA, the CDR3 is TGTGCCAGCAGTTTTAGGACAGGGGGCTCCTACGAGCAGTACTTC. Translating gives CASSFRTGGSYEQYF.

This clone was recorded a few times. V and J are TRBV3-1 (or the pseudogene TRBV3-2) and TRBJ1-3; weak D call: TRBD1 (6 bases). The CDR3 is made up of 15 amino acids. Trimming removed 4 bases at V and 0 bases at J, with 10 bases between. The germline gives CDR1 LGHDT, CDR2 YNNKEL (reference sequence). The CDR3 spells CASSRGGHSGNTIYF. The CDR3 DNA reads as TGTGCCAGCAGCCGAGGGGGACACTCTGGAAACACCATATATTTT.

This chain uses TRBV7-9 with TRBJ1-4; weak D call: TRBD1 (6 bases). Germline-derived CDR1 and CDR2 are SEHNR and FQNEAQ (reference sequence). The CDR3 loop spans 15 amino acids. The germline V and J ends were trimmed by 5 bases and 7 bases, with 17 bases remaining between them. CDR3 in DNA: TGTGCCAGCAGCCTACGTGGCAGGGGTGTTGAAAAACTGTTTTTT. Its translation is CASSLRGRGVEKLFF.

The rearrangement joins TRBV30 to TRBJ1-2; weak D call: TRBD1 (5 bases). There are 13 residues in the CDR3. The germline gives CDR1 GTSNPN, CDR2 SVGIG (reference sequence). Trimming removed 2 bases from V and 0 bases from J, with 7 bases in between. The CDR3 sequence: CAWSLTANYGYTF. The CDR3 DNA sequence: TGTGCCTGGAGTTTGACAGCTAACTATGGCTACACCTTC.

The chain links TRBV27 to TRBJ1-5; 10 nucleotides line up with TRBD1. The germline V gene encodes CDR1 MNHEY and CDR2 SMNVEV (reference sequence). Trimming cost V 4 bases and J 6 bases; bases outside gene matches: 9. The CDR3 loop spans 16 amino acids. CDR3 region: CASSSLPRTGGQPQHF. CDR3 in DNA: TGTGCCAGCAGTTCTTTACCCCGGACAGGGGGTCAGCCCCAGCATTTT.

The chain is built from TRBV4-3 and TRBJ1-6; 7 bases match TRBD1. This CDR3 has 14 amino acids. V shed 4 bases and J 7 bases; nucleotides not matched to a gene: 4. Germline CDR1 is LGHNA and CDR2 is YSLEER. CDR3 region: CASSRQGRNSPLHF. Here the CDR3 DNA reads TGCGCCAGCAGCCGACAGGGAAGAAATTCACCCCTCCACTTT.

The chain combines TRBV28 with TRBJ1-4, with D perhaps matching TRBD1 (5 bases). The CDR3 length is 15 residues. Deletions cut 3 bases from V and 3 bases from J, with 11 bases between. Looked up from germline, CDR1 is MDHEN and CDR2 is SYDVKM. In DNA form, the CDR3 reads TGTGCCAGCAGTTTGGCGGGGGGTCCTAATGAAAAACTGTTTTTT. It encodes CASSLAGGPNEKLFF.

V and J are TRBV7-9 and TRBJ2-2; TRBD2 is a possible D gene (7 bases). Trimming left V 7 bases short and J 6 bases short, with 21 bases between. From germline, CDR1 is SEHNR and CDR2 FQNEAQ (reference sequence). CDR3 size: 16 residues. The CDR3 sequence: CASIQGAAGASGELFF. The DNA for the CDR3 is TGTGCCAGCATCCAAGGGGCGGCGGGGGCGTCCGGGGAGCTGTTTTTT.

The chain uses TRBV19 and TRBJ2-7; the D gene is possibly TRBD1 (6 bases). Germline assignment: CDR1 LNHDA and CDR2 SQIVND (reference sequence). This CDR3 region has 13 residues. The V end lost 5 bases, the J end lost 4 bases, and 12 bases lay between the germline ends. Here the CDR3 reads CASSPGQLYEQYF. DNA of the CDR3: TGTGCCAGTAGTCCCGGACAGCTTTACGAGCAGTACTTC.